Detailed here is one T cell receptor (beta chain). This clonotype showed up just a few times. The specificity of this receptor is unknown. Per-base quality was not reported, and no clone a single base away is much larger than it. This entry comes from a study of regulatory T cells in long-lasting Graves disease (dated by TCRdb to the early 2020s). Describing the broader study: Patients with newly diagnosed Graves' disease had been on antithyroid drugs for under 3 months. This study used TCR sequencing and RNA sequencing of peripheral blood to compare persistent Graves' disease patients against newly diagnosed Graves' disease patients. The study took place in China and was registered as a clinical trial. A total of about 35 samples underwent TCR sequencing, from roughly 13 patients with persistent Graves' disease and 20 patients with newly diagnosed Graves' disease.

The time point label corresponds to: newly diagnosed GD, antithyroid drugs for less than 3 months. For both TCR sequencing and RNA sequencing, RNA was extracted from PBMCs in TRIzol. The diagnosis of Graves' disease was made according to American Thyroid Association guidelines. Patients were recruited from an endocrinology department in Xi'an, China. Each patient gave 7.5 to 10 milliliters of peripheral blood, collected in an EDTA anticoagulant tube. Ficoll Paque Plus density gradient separation was used to isolate PBMCs, and no additional T cell sorting was done. RNA quality was checked with an Agilent 2100 Bioanalyzer and agarose gel, and concentration with a NanoDrop 2000. Overall study outcomes, separate from this receptor: Preferential use of TRBV28, TRBJ1-2 and TRBJ2-5 was observed in persistent disease, whereas TRBV20-1 and TRBJ2-1 were favored in newly diagnosed disease. More public clonotypes were shared among persistent patients (more than 2,500) than among newly diagnosed patients (approximately 1,000). Sequencing and analysis were restricted to the TCR beta chain. Lower TCR Shannon entropy and fewer highly expanded clones were observed in persistent Graves' disease patients than in newly diagnosed patients, which suggested clonal expansion. The study examined only peripheral blood because the primary lesion, thyroid tissue, could not be accessed. The small sample size was acknowledged by the authors as a limitation that may reduce accuracy.

CDR1 and CDR2 are read off the germline V gene as MNHEY and SVGEGT. Measured from the cysteine to the phenylalanine, the CDR3 is 14 residues long. The kept DNA is CDR3 alone, 42 bases in frame from the first base. The junction carries 12 bases between V and J, which are trimmed by 0 bases and 9 bases respectively. The receptor library was made with multiplex PCR. TCRdb records Illumina HiSeq 4000 as the sequencer. CDR3 regions were amplified by Arm-PCR with iRepertoire HTBI primers to construct TCR beta libraries. Gel purification was performed on PCR products prior to sequencing. The authors processed their data as follows. Gene usage analysis of CDR3 amino acid clonotypes used the 60 to 80 TRBV and about 13 TRBJ segments found across samples. COPE and FqMerger were used to merge filtered high-quality paired reads into contigs. BLAST was used to align contigs to IMGT TRBV, TRBD and TRBJ reference genes, and CDR3 was defined according to IMGT. Any clonotype with a frequency above 0.1% was classified as a highly expanded clone. Repertoire diversity was measured by Shannon entropy, and V-J evenness by the Gini coefficient. A clonotype found in more than one individual was treated as public. The public reads were run again by TCRdb, first through fastp at Q25 and then through MiXCR, and only productive beta chains were kept. Duplicate CDR3 protein sequences are folded into a single record with the most common DNA and genes. TCRdb's processing, not the authors', yielded these V and J calls. For this sample there are hundreds of thousands of distinct CDR3 sequences; roughly 13% appear just once. The top ten hold about 10% of the sample.

A further study also used this sample, focusing on T cells in Graves' hyperthyroidism and ophthalmopathy. As that second paper reports: Stable Graves' hyperthyroidism was defined as the absence of progression to ophthalmopathy over 18 months of follow-up. Hyperthyroidism patients were newly diagnosed, with disease duration under 2 months, and aged 18 to 65 years. The study excluded patients with uncontrolled infections, other autoimmune diseases, pregnancy or lactation. Diagnoses were based on clinical symptoms, serum thyroxine and TRAb, thyroid ultrasound and orbital computed tomography. The first round of RT-PCR for the TCR CDR3 was performed with the HTBI primer set and the Qiagen OneStep RT-PCR kit. Most expanded thyroid clonotypes (frequency above 0.001) were also detected in blood, suggesting blood repertoires may reflect thyroid immune responses. A model built on a 13 V-J signature distinguished ophthalmopathy from stable hyperthyroidism, reaching 87.88% sensitivity and around 81% specificity in cross-validation and 80%/75% in testing. In validation, the model predicted progression to ophthalmopathy a median of roughly 6.1 months before onset, with 65% to 71% sensitivity and just under 75% specificity. TCR V-J signatures able to tell the groups apart were searched for in a discovery cohort of 95 or so patients, of whom around 43 had Graves' ophthalmopathy and 57 had stable Graves' hyperthyroidism. Whether ophthalmopathy could be predicted prospectively was tested in an independent validation cohort made up of under 20 hyperthyroidism patients plus 17 patients who later progressed to ophthalmopathy. The roughly 90 discovery patients were divided at random into training and test sets in a 7:3 ratio. Thyroid tissue and blood T-cell repertoires from more than 5 Graves' hyperthyroidism patients were also compared in the study. After blood sampling, hyperthyroidism patients were treated with methimazole at a starting dose of 30 mg daily, and ophthalmopathy patients were treated with high-dose intravenous methylprednisolone. Libraries were constructed in a second round of multiplex PCR, after which size selection and purification were carried out. Paired-end sequencing of the libraries was performed with 100 bp reads on an Illumina HiSeq2000. Raw data were processed with SOAPnuke, discarding reads with adapters, uncalled bases, mean Phred below 15, or no exact constant-primer or identifier match. COPE v1.2.5 was used to merge high-quality paired reads, and clonotypes were defined as unique nucleotide sequences. Clonotypes were aligned to IMGT TRBV, TRBD and TRBJ reference segments using MiTCR v1.1. Analysis was restricted to V-J combinations with a frequency above 0.0001, which covered roughly 99% of repertoires. The TCS score was defined as F50 (clonal expansion) divided by E x V (chaos), with BLOSUM62-based TCRdist calculated between CDR3 peptides within each V-J. Welch's t-statistics and random forest reduced 500 to 650 V-J features to 10 to 15, which were used in a naive Bayes classifier (R e1071). No statistical method was used to fix the sample size in advance, and group allocation was not hidden from the investigators. TCR Vbeta CDR3 sequencing of approximately 140 peripheral blood samples (about 45 ophthalmopathy, about 80 hyperthyroidism and approximately 17 progressor patients) is reported in the paper.

Sequenced here: peripheral blood mononuclear cells (PBMCs), sampled at new diagnosis, from a patient treated with antithyroid drugs. This TCR was sampled from a man aged 25 to 40 with Graves disease. Donor details come from another sample of the same person, matched by shared clones. The chain is encoded by TRBV6-2 or TRBV6-3 joined to TRBJ2-1, and perhaps TRBD2 as D gene, on 6 matching bases. CDR3 loop: CASSYSRGRIEQFF. In nucleotides, the sequence is TGTGCCAGCAGTTACTCGCGGGGCAGGATTGAGCAGTTCTTC.